This TCR beta chain was captured by sequencing in a study of metastatic and nonmetastatic thyroid tumors. No treatment of any kind had been given to any patient before thyroid surgery. At least ten counts were recorded for this clone. Trimming cost V 3 bases and J 5 bases, with 16 bases left between them. This CDR3 is built from 15 residues. TCRdb re-clonotyped the PCR reads via MiXCR. Counted here are 35,000 to 50,000 clones, roughly 3.1% occurring once; the ten biggest clones make up approximately 10%. This receptor was taken from a female donor with papillary thyroid cancer or a benign thyroid nodule (not recorded which). Some clones in this sample may be carry-over from other donors' samples. The chain uses TRBV12-3 or TRBV12-4 and TRBJ1-1; tentatively, D is TRBD1 (5 bases). Material: blood. Here the CDR3 reads CASSFAGRAGTEAFF. CDR3 nucleotide sequence: TGTGCCAGCAGTTTTGCGGGCAGGGCAGGAACTGAAGCTTTCTTT.